Presented here are 20 T cell receptor beta chains from one specimen sequenced in a study of blood T cell repertoires in COVID-19 (dated by TCRdb to between 2020 and 2021). Library construction relied on the immunoSEQ multiplex PCR assay. TCRdb carries this immuneACCESS record with in-frame sequences only. Its versions omit some clonotypes, under half of them owing to an unresolved V gene in the studies checked, with the rest unexplained. A total of about 300,000 clones appear in this sample, about 88% of them only once. In total, the top ten clones hold roughly 1.5% of the sample. The sequenced sample consisted of peripheral blood. The source of these receptors is a human donor with COVID-19, enrolled during active disease. The donor label of this sample is uncertain.

The chain carries TRBV7-2 and TRBJ2-3, with D possibly matching TRBD2 (6 bases). The germline gives CDR1 SGHTA, CDR2 FQGNSA. CDR3 length: 17 residues. The V and J ends lost 5 bases and 2 bases respectively, with 20 bases between them. In nucleotides, the CDR3 is TGTGCCAGCAGCCCGGGGCGCAGGGACTCCCTCACAGATACGCAGTATTTT. It encodes CASSPGRRDSLTDTQYF.

The V and J genes are TRBV7-3 and TRBJ2-7; TRBD1 might be the D (6 bases). The germline V and J ends were trimmed by 5 bases and 3 bases, with 8 bases remaining between them. The CDR3 loop spans 12 amino acids. CDR1 is SGHTA, CDR2 FQGTGA, per germline. This chain's CDR3 is CASSEQGYEQYF. CDR3 sequence (DNA): TGTGCCAGCAGCGAACAGGGCTACGAGCAGTACTTC.

This chain joins TRBV6-4 and TRBJ1-1; a possible D gene is TRBD1 (5 bases). CDR1 is MRHNA, CDR2 SNTAGT, per germline. This CDR3 has 17 amino acids. The V gene lost 6 bases and the J gene lost 6 bases, with 26 bases spanning the gap. The CDR3, as DNA: TGTGCCAGCAGGACCCACGGGGGGATAGGGCTGGGAGCTGAAGCTTTCTTT. The encoded protein is CASRTHGGIGLGAEAFF.

V usage is TRBV6-1 and J usage is TRBJ1-2; D is ambiguous. CDR1 is MNHNS, CDR2 SASEGT, per germline. CDR3 size: 13 residues. V was pared by 3 bases and J by 8 bases, with 13 bases between. As DNA, the CDR3 is TGTGCCAGCAGTGAGTTTGTCGCGGAAGGCTACACCTTC. It encodes CASSEFVAEGYTF.

The chain carries TRBV28 and TRBJ2-7, with 14 bases matching TRBD2. The J segment lost 6 bases and the V segment lost 5 bases, leaving 9 bases of the junction unmatched. Germline lookup yields CDR1 MDHEN and CDR2 SYDVKM. CDR3 length equals 16 residues. In DNA, the CDR3 is TGTGCCAGCAGTCCTCAGGGACTAGCGGGAGTTCTCGAGCAGTACTTC. It is translated as CASSPQGLAGVLEQYF.

The chain carries TRBV23-1 and TRBJ1-1, with 8 positions matching TRBD1. TRBV23-1 is an open reading frame, and its role is uncertain. The CDR3 consists of 17 residues. V was pared by 3 bases and J by 5 bases, with 14 bases of the junction left unmatched. The CDR3 coding sequence is TGCGCCAGCAGTCATCTGAACCTCAGGGGGCGCGGAACTGAAGCTTTCTTT. Translation: CASSHLNLRGRGTEAFF.

This clone occurred once. The CDR3 DNA is TGTGCCAGCAGCCGACAGCACAATGAGCAGTTCTTC. Translating it yields CASSRQHNEQFF. The chain joins TRBV3-1 (or the pseudogene TRBV3-2) to TRBJ2-1, with D possibly TRBD1 on 5 matching bases. The CDR3 spans 12 residues. CDR1 and CDR2 (germline): LGHDT, YNNKEL (reference sequence). Trimming stripped 4 bases from V and 5 bases from J, with 6 bases between.

This chain uses TRBV28 with TRBJ1-5, with D hard to call. This CDR3 has 14 residues. Looked up from germline, CDR1 is MDHEN and CDR2 is SYDVKM. Trimming took 7 bases from V and 1 from J, leaving 11 bases between them. The CDR3 protein is CASNPRGSNQPQHF. The CDR3 coding sequence is TGTGCCAGCAACCCTCGGGGAAGCAATCAGCCCCAGCATTTT. The full variable domain, rest sourced from reference TRBV28 and TRBJ1-5, is DVKVTQSSRYLVKRTGEKVFLECVQDMDHENMFWYRQDPGLGLRLIYFSYDVKMKEKGDIPEGYSVSREKKERFSLILESASTNQTSMYLCASNPRGSNQPQHFGDGTRLSIL.

Details on this clone: The sample contains more than one DNA sequence encoding this CDR3. This chain joins TRBV5-1 and TRBJ2-1, with D unclear. The length of the CDR3 is 15 residues. CDR1 and CDR2 (germline): SGHRS, YFSETQ. The V end was cut by 0 bases, the J end by 0 bases, with 7 bases between. The CDR3: CASSLERSSYNEQFF. In DNA, the CDR3 is TGCGCCAGCAGCTTGGAGCGTAGCTCCTACAATGAGCAGTTCTTC. The full variable domain, its missing parts supplied by reference TRBV5-1 and TRBJ2-1, is KAGVTQTPRYLIKTRGQQVTLSCSPISGHRSVSWYQQTPGQGLQFLFEYFSETQRNKGNFPGRFSGRQFSNSRSEMNVSTLELGDSALYLCASSLERSSYNEQFFGPGTRLTVL.

The rearrangement uses TRBV24-1 and TRBJ1-2; D is perhaps TRBD1 (5 bases). The V and J ends lost 4 bases and 7 bases respectively, with 12 bases between them. The length of the CDR3 is 13 residues. The germline gives CDR1 KGHDR, CDR2 SFDVKD. In DNA, the CDR3 is TGTGCCACCAGTGACCCAGGGTTGGGTGGCTACACCTTC. Protein: CATSDPGLGGYTF.

The count of this clone is one. The V gene is TRBV12-3 or TRBV12-4, the J gene TRBJ1-1; TRBD1 is a possible D gene (6 bases). Deletions cut 6 bases from V and 3 bases from J, with 11 bases between. The CDR3 sequence is 13 residues long. The CDR3 DNA follows: TGTGCCAGCAGGACTTACAGGGACACTGAAGCTTTCTTT. Residues: CASRTYRDTEAFF.

The chain joins TRBV10-2 to TRBJ2-7; D remains unclear. Germline assignment: CDR1 WSHSY and CDR2 SAAADI. The CDR3 has 12 residues. Trimming took off 6 bases at V and 2 bases at J, with 8 bases between the two ends. CDR3 protein: CASRAATYEQYF. Here the CDR3 DNA reads TGCGCCAGCAGGGCGGCAACCTACGAGCAGTACTTC.

The rearrangement joins TRBV4-1 to TRBJ2-2; the D gene is possibly TRBD1 (7 bases). Trimming shortened V by 4 bases and J by 8 bases, and 26 bases separated the two germline ends. CDR3 length: 18 amino acids. Germline values: CDR1 MGHRA, CDR2 YSYEKL. CDR3 bases: TGCGCCAGCAGCCGCGGAGGGGGGATTGACAGGGCCGGTGGGGAGCTGTTTTTT. It is translated as CASSRGGGIDRAGGELFF.

This rearrangement joins TRBV6-6 to TRBJ1-6; D remains ambiguous. Germline V gene data show CDR1 as MNHNY and CDR2 as SVGAGI (reference sequence). The CDR3 is 15 residues long. Trimming cost V 10 bases and J 6 bases, with 19 bases left between them. The CDR3 sequence is CATKPGSSPNSPLHF. CDR3 nucleotides: TGTGCCACCAAGCCAGGATCCAGCCCTAATTCACCCCTCCACTTT.

V gene TRBV5-1 combines with J gene TRBJ1-4; 8 bases agree with TRBD1. The CDR3 length is 14 residues. V lost 3 bases, J lost 5 bases, and 3 bases stayed unmatched. Germline V gene lookup returns CDR1 SGHRS and CDR2 YFSETQ. The CDR3 is CASSSDRANEKLFF. The DNA of the CDR3 is TGCGCCAGCAGCTCGGACAGGGCCAATGAAAAACTGTTTTTT.

This clone was seen only a few times. The chain is built from TRBV25-1 and TRBJ1-2; TRBD1 might be the D (6 bases). Germline CDR1 is MGHDK and CDR2 is SYGVNS. Trimming took 3 bases from V and 4 from J, leaving 18 bases between them. The CDR3 is made up of 16 amino acids. As DNA, the CDR3 is TGTGCCAGCAGTGAGTCACTGGCCGGGGGGGCCTATGGCTACACCTTC. Translation gives CASSESLAGGAYGYTF.

V and J are TRBV10-3 and TRBJ2-1; D perhaps matches TRBD2 (5 bases). Germline CDR1 and CDR2: ENHRY and SYGVKD. The V end lost 6 bases, the J end lost 1 base, and 10 bases lay between the germline ends. This CDR3 region has 14 residues. The CDR3 loop is CAISPAVSYNEQFF. The CDR3 DNA sequence: TGTGCCATCAGCCCAGCGGTATCCTACAATGAGCAGTTCTTC.

As to this clone: The junction shows a germline mismatch at one end, possibly a read error. The chain couples TRBV4-1 to TRBJ2-7; TRBD1 agrees at 7 bases. The CDR3 sequence is 16 residues long. Germline V gene lookup returns CDR1 MGHRA and CDR2 YSYEKL. CDR3 in DNA: TGCGCCAGCAGCACACCACCGGACAGGAGAACCTACGAGCAGCACTTC. The encoded protein is CASSTPPDRRTYEQHF.

The rearrangement joins TRBV5-4 to TRBJ2-2, with no clear D. CDR1 is SGHNT, CDR2 YYREEE, per germline (reference sequence). The CDR3 consists of 12 residues. With 3 bases removed from V and 4 bases from J, the gap between germline ends came to 4 bases. As DNA, the CDR3 is TGTGCCAGCAGCTCCCTCACCGGGGAGCTGTTTTTT. The encoded protein is CASSSLTGELFF.

This clone was counted between two and nine times. V is TRBV11-3 and J is TRBJ2-4, with 11 nucleotides matching TRBD1. Losses at the gene ends were 5 bases for V and 5 bases for J; bases not matched to a gene: 17. The CDR3 loop spans 19 amino acids. Per germline, CDR1 SGHNT and CDR2 YENEEA. In DNA, the CDR3 is TGTGCCAGCAGCCCGGGTTGGGGACAGGGGGGCATATATCAAAACATTCAGTACTTC. Amino acids: CASSPGWGQGGIYQNIQYF.